Sequencing of this T cell receptor beta chain was carried out in a study of shared clonotypes between healthy human individuals. Study conclusions and caveats: Clonotype sharing across several donors was observed for about 5.5% of naive CD4 clonotypes.

The CDR3 runs 14 residues. Germline V lookup: CDR1 MNHEY, CDR2 SVGAGI. The V gene lost 5 bases and the J gene lost 9 bases, with 17 bases spanning the gap. About this clone: Its antigen is not identified.

Some clones are missing from TCRdb's copy, which holds only in-frame ones; the method was immunoSEQ multiplex PCR. The sample has some 2,100,000 clones, approximately 94% seen once. The chain links TRBV6-5 to TRBJ2-1; no firm D call. The material sequenced was naive CD4+ T cells sorted from blood. Noted subset: CD45RA+ positively selected. The sequence was obtained from a man aged 18-30 years in good health. CDR3 sequence reads: CASSPPSNWGEQFF. Here the CDR3 DNA reads TGTGCCAGCAGTCCGCCCTCCAATTGGGGTGAGCAGTTCTTC.